This T cell receptor beta chain was documented in a study of CD8 T cells in ankylosing spondylitis. A few counts support this clonotype. What it binds is not known. From the 5' RACE reads, TCRdb called clonotypes with MiXCR, one entry per CDR3 protein. This sample has fewer than 650,000 distinct CDR3 sequences, with roughly 12% found just once. Whole-study results and caveats: Seemingly characteristic of ankylosing spondylitis blood was a TCR beta motif consisting of about 8 highly homologous variants.

CDR1 and CDR2 from the germline V gene are SGHRS and YFSETQ. The CDR3 is made up of 15 amino acids. Trimming cost V 7 bases and J 7 bases; bases outside gene matches: 15. Sequencing used blood, either unsorted or a sorted T cell fraction (not recorded which). The chain uses TRBV5-1 and TRBJ2-7, with 9 bases fitting TRBD2. This sequence was found in a male donor with ankylosing spondylitis. This chain's CDR3 is CASAGAGTSSFEQYF. In DNA, the CDR3 is TGCGCCAGCGCAGGGGCCGGGACTAGCTCTTTTGAGCAGTACTTC.